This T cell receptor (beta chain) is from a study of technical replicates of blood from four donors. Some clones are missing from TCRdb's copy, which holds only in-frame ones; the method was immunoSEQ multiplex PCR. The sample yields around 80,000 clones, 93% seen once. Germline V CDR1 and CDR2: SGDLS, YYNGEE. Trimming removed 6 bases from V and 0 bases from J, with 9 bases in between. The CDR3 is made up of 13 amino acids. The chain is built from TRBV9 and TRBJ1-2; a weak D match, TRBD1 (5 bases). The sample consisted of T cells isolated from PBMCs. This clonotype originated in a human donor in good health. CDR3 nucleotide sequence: TGTGCCAGCACTGGGGCTTCTAACTATGGCTACACCTTC. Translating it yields CASTGASNYGYTF. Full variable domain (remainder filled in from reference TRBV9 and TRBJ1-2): DSGVTQTPKHLITATGQRVTLRCSPRSGDLSVYWYQQSLDQGLQFLIQYYNGEERAKGNILERFSAQQFPDLHSELNLSSLELGDSALYFCASTGASNYGYTFGSGTRLTVV.